The subject of this entry is one T cell receptor beta chain. Its cognate antigen is unknown. Germline values: CDR1 ENHRY, CDR2 SYGVKD. This CDR3 region has 16 residues. The data stem from a study of T cells expressing NK-cell markers. Study information: HCMV seropositivity characterized seven of the eight sequenced donors, and seronegativity one. Study-wide results and limits: Dominant NKG2C+ clonotypes were found to form about 1.0-7.0% of CD8+ T cells in about six donors. The CD3+CD56-NKG2C+ fraction was also led by these clonotypes in a handful of donors. It is unclear if expanded NKG2C-expressing clones target HCMV antigens.

TCRdb re-called the 5' RACE reads, yielding one record per CDR3 amino acid sequence without DNA. The sample has approximately 420,000 distinct CDR3 sequences. V gene TRBV10-3 combines with J gene TRBJ2-3; TCRdb's D call, TRBD1, is unchecked because there is no DNA. This sequence was found in a woman aged 45 to 65 in good health. Sequenced material: blood T cells: a sorted CD56 or NKG2C T cell subset, CD4+ or CD8+ T cells, or bulk PBMC T cells (not recorded which). CDR3 amino acids: CAISESKGSSTDTQYF.